Below are 30 T cell receptor beta chains sequenced from a single sample in a study of OX40 agonist ivuxolimab in advanced cancers. The library was made by the immunoSEQ multiplex PCR assay. TCRdb carries this immuneACCESS record with in-frame sequences only. Its versions omit some clonotypes, under half of them owing to an unresolved V gene in the studies checked, with the rest unexplained. Counted in this sample were about 10,000 clones; roughly three fifths of them appeared once. The ten biggest clones cover 46% of the sample. The material was CD4+ or CD8+ T cells sorted from blood, obtained in a trial of the OX40 agonist ivuxolimab. The receptors derive from an adult with an advanced solid tumor such as melanoma, head and neck, liver or kidney cancer.

The chain employs TRBV7-6 and TRBJ2-1, with 11 bases lining up with TRBD2. The CDR3 length is 17 residues. Germline trimming cut 0 bases from V and 9 bases from J; bases unmatched to any gene: 10. Germline CDR1 is SGHVS and CDR2 is FNYEAQ. This CDR3 reads CASSLAVAGGPPGEQFF. The CDR3 nucleotides are TGTGCCAGCAGCTTAGCAGTAGCGGGAGGGCCCCCCGGTGAGCAGTTCTTC. The variable domain in full, with the rest retrieved from reference TRBV7-6 and TRBJ2-1, is GAGVSQSPRYKVTKRGQDVALRCDPISGHVSLYWYRQALGQGPEFLTYFNYEAQQDKSGLPNDRFSAERPEGSISTLTIQRTEQRDSAMYRCASSLAVAGGPPGEQFFGPGTRLTVL.

This chain joins TRBV19 and TRBJ1-5, with D tentatively TRBD1 (6 bases). Germline CDR1 and CDR2: LNHDA and SQIVND (reference sequence). Trimming shortened V by 7 bases and J by 7 bases, and 20 bases separated the two germline ends. The CDR3 is 15 residues long. The CDR3 sequence is CASNNRASVNQPQHF. The DNA for the CDR3 is TGTGCCAGTAACAACAGGGCAAGCGTCAACCAGCCCCAGCATTTT.

This rearrangement joins TRBV19 to TRBJ2-1; D unresolved. CDR1 LNHDA and CDR2 SQIVND come from the germline V gene (reference sequence). CDR3 length: 11 residues. The V end lost 2 bases, the J end lost 8 bases, and 4 bases lay between the germline ends. The DNA for the CDR3 is TGTGCCAGTAGTATATCTGATGAGCAGTTCTTC. This translates into CASSISDEQFF. Complete variable domain (other parts from reference TRBV19 and TRBJ2-1): DGGITQSPKYLFRKEGQNVTLSCEQNLNHDAMYWYRQDPGQGLRLIYYSQIVNDFQKGDIAEGYSVSREKKESFPLTVTSAQKNPTAFYLCASSISDEQFFGPGTRLTVL.

This chain links TRBV2 with TRBJ1-2; 12 bases fit TRBD1. Germline V gives CDR1 SNHLY, CDR2 FYNNEI. This CDR3 has 14 amino acids. The trim removed 6 bases at V and 3 bases at J, leaving 2 bases unmatched. CDR3 nucleotides: TGTGCCAGCAGCGGGACAGGGGGCGACTATGGCTACACCTTC. This codes for CASSGTGGDYGYTF.

V usage is TRBV5-1 and J usage is TRBJ2-3, with a tentative D call TRBD2 (5 bases). Trimming removed 2 bases at V and 4 bases at J, with 14 bases between. CDR3 length: 15 amino acids. The germline gives CDR1 SGHRS, CDR2 YFSETQ. This chain's CDR3 is CASSFYSAGSDTQYF. CDR3 in DNA: TGCGCCAGCAGCTTCTACTCGGCGGGTTCAGATACGCAGTATTTT.

The CDR3 DNA reads TGTGCCAGCAGTGAAGGGCTAGCGGGACACAATGAGCAGTTCTTC. It specifies CASSEGLAGHNEQFF. The V and J genes are TRBV6-4 and TRBJ2-1; 9 bases match TRBD2. CDR1 and CDR2 from the germline V gene are MRHNA and SNTAGT. This CDR3 comprises 15 residues. Trimming at V came to 3 bases and at J to 5 bases, leaving 5 bases not matched to a gene.

J is TRBJ1-2 and V is TRBV4-1, with D uncertain. The CDR3 extends over 16 amino acids. Germline V CDR1 and CDR2: MGHRA, YSYEKL. Deletions cut 0 bases from V and 5 bases from J, with 16 bases between. For the CDR3, the DNA is TGCGCCAGCAGCCAAGATCACAGAGACCTGGGGTATGGCTACACCTTC. Its protein product is CASSQDHRDLGYGYTF.

This rearrangement joins TRBV4-1 to TRBJ2-1; D unresolved. The CDR3 runs 15 residues. Trimming removed 1 base from V and 5 bases from J, with 12 bases in between. In germline, CDR1 is MGHRA, CDR2 YSYEKL. The CDR3 sequence is CASSQGYTLNNEQFF. The CDR3 DNA reads as TGCGCCAGCAGCCAAGGGTATACTCTAAACAATGAGCAGTTCTTC.

The chain joins TRBV5-1 to TRBJ2-7; 7 bases line up with TRBD2. This CDR3 is 16 amino acids long. After removal of 1 base from V and 3 bases from J, the junction contained 10 bases not matched to a gene. In germline, CDR1 is SGHRS, CDR2 YFSETQ. The DNA for the CDR3 is TGCGCCAGCAGCTTGTATTCGCCAGCGGGAAACTACGAGCAGTACTTC. It encodes CASSLYSPAGNYEQYF.

By its share, this clone is medium-sized (0.01 to 0.1%). The rearrangement uses TRBV2 and TRBJ1-3; D gene unclear. CDR3 length equals 17 residues. Germline V gene sequence: CDR1 SNHLY, CDR2 FYNNEI. V lost 1 base, J lost 0 bases, and 13 bases lay in between. CDR3 sequence: CASSEEPGVSSGNTIYF. CDR3 in DNA: TGTGCCAGCAGTGAAGAGCCAGGCGTTAGCTCTGGAAACACCATATATTTT.

The gene calls are TRBV18 and TRBJ2-5; D perhaps matches TRBD1 (6 bases). From germline, CDR1 is KGHSH and CDR2 LQKENI. The CDR3 consists of 14 residues. Trimming took off 3 bases at V and 3 bases at J, with 11 bases between the two ends. The CDR3 region is CASSPWTVKETQYF. CDR3 coding DNA: TGTGCCAGCTCACCCTGGACAGTAAAAGAGACCCAGTACTTC.

The chain carries TRBV2 and TRBJ2-1; no firm D call. V was clipped by 1 base and J by 9 bases, with 7 bases between them. CDR1 is SNHLY and CDR2 is FYNNEI in the germline V gene. This CDR3 has 12 amino acids. The CDR3 sequence is CASSEDSTEQFF. The CDR3 DNA is TGTGCCAGCAGTGAAGACAGTACTGAGCAGTTCTTC.

Points on this clone: Different DNA sequences within this sample yield the same CDR3. The rearrangement links TRBV5-1 to TRBJ2-1; 7 positions agree with TRBD2. The J segment lost 2 bases and the V segment lost 0 bases, leaving 5 bases of the junction unmatched. CDR1 is SGHRS, CDR2 YFSETQ, per germline. This CDR3 comprises 16 residues. CDR3 loop: CASSLDGGRAYNEQFF. DNA of the CDR3: TGCGCCAGCAGCTTGGATGGGGGGAGGGCCTACAATGAGCAGTTCTTC. The whole variable domain, remainder taken from reference TRBV5-1 and TRBJ2-1, is KAGVTQTPRYLIKTRGQQVTLSCSPISGHRSVSWYQQTPGQGLQFLFEYFSETQRNKGNFPGRFSGRQFSNSRSEMNVSTLELGDSALYLCASSLDGGRAYNEQFFGPGTRLTVL.

The rearrangement joins TRBV11-2 to TRBJ2-1, with 11 positions matching TRBD2. Trimming took 4 bases from V and 5 from J; bases not matched to a gene: 7. CDR1 is SGHAT and CDR2 is FQNNGV in the germline V gene. The CDR3 is 16 residues long. The CDR3 sequence: CASSSPGGLADNEQFF. The CDR3 DNA reads TGTGCCAGCAGCTCCCCAGGGGGACTAGCGGACAATGAGCAGTTCTTC.

The chain is built from TRBV6-5 and TRBJ2-7; possibly TRBD1 for D (5 bases). Looked up from germline, CDR1 is MNHEY and CDR2 is SVGAGI. The CDR3 extends over 14 amino acids. Trimming left V 2 bases short and J 3 bases short, with 11 bases between. The CDR3 nucleotides are TGTGCCAGCAGTTACGGGGCAGGGAACTACGAGCAGTACTTC. It translates to CASSYGAGNYEQYF.

This clone was counted only a few times. The chain joins TRBV4-1 to TRBJ1-5; D is uncertain. This CDR3 has 15 residues. Trimming pared 0 bases from V and 3 bases from J, leaving 9 bases between. The germline V gene has CDR1 MGHRA and CDR2 YSYEKL. The CDR3 bases are TGCGCCAGCAGCCAAGATGGGTCCTACAATCAGCCCCAGCATTTT. Amino acids: CASSQDGSYNQPQHF.

This chain connects TRBV27 to TRBJ2-7; TRBD1 aligns across 10 bases. The CDR3 has 13 amino acids. With 6 bases clipped from V and 6 bases from J, the junction kept 5 bases outside the gene matches. Germline V gives CDR1 MNHEY, CDR2 SMNVEV (reference sequence). In nucleotides, the CDR3 is TGTGCCAGCAGCGACAGGGGGCATAGCGAGCAGTACTTC. The encoded protein is CASSDRGHSEQYF.

The chain carries TRBV4-1 and TRBJ2-3; TRBD2 aligns across 11 bases. CDR3 length: 15 residues. J was trimmed by 6 bases and V by 5 bases; bases with no gene match: 7. CDR1 and CDR2 from the germline V gene are MGHRA and YSYEKL. The CDR3 reads CASSSLAGVSDTQYF. The CDR3, as DNA: TGCGCCAGCAGCTCACTAGCGGGAGTGAGTGATACGCAGTATTTT.

This clone was counted a few times. This sequence joins TRBV15 and TRBJ2-3; D is unresolved. CDR1 and CDR2 (germline): LNHNV, YYDKDF (reference sequence). V lost 5 bases, J lost 0 bases, and 15 bases lay in between. This CDR3 region has 16 residues. Written as DNA, the CDR3 is TGTGCCACCAGCGGTTTTGGGCCAGCGAGCACAGATACGCAGTATTTT. Residues: CATSGFGPASTDTQYF. Variable domain in full (rest from reference TRBV15 and TRBJ2-3): DAMVIQNPRYQVTQFGKPVTLSCSQTLNHNVMYWYQQKSSQAPKLLFHYYDKDFNNEADTPDNFQSRRPNTSFCFLDIRSPGLGDTAMYLCATSGFGPASTDTQYFGPGTRLTVL.

The rearrangement uses TRBV23-1 and TRBJ2-3; the match to TRBD2 covers 7 bases. TRBV23-1 has ORF status, its function being uncertain. CDR3 length: 16 residues. V dropped 4 bases and J dropped 1; count of bases not matched to a gene: 8. The CDR3 DNA follows: TGCGCCAGCAGTCGCCTACTAGCGTCGGGCACAGATACGCAGTATTTT. This encodes CASSRLLASGTDTQYF.

About this clone: At one end the junction does not follow the germline gene, possibly because of a read error. This chain links TRBV7-8 with TRBJ1-5, with TRBD1 matching 10 bases. The length of the CDR3 is 15 residues. Germline loops: CDR1 SGHVS, CDR2 FQNEAQ. CDR3: CATSPDRGGTQPQHF. CDR3 nucleotide sequence: TGTGCCACCAGCCCGGACAGGGGGGGTACTCAGCCCCAGCATTTT. The full variable domain, its missing parts supplied by reference TRBV7-8 and TRBJ1-5, is GAGVSQSPRYKVAKRGQDVALRCDPISGHVSLFWYQQALGQGPEFLTYFQNEAQLDKSGLPSDRFFAERPEGSVSTLKIQRTQQEDSAVYLCATSPDRGGTQPQHFGDGTRLSIL.

J is TRBJ2-2 and V is TRBV28; perhaps TRBD2 as D (6 bases). In germline, CDR1 is MDHEN, CDR2 SYDVKM. The CDR3 is made up of 14 amino acids. Trimming shortened V by 6 bases and J by 7 bases, and 15 bases separated the two germline ends. The CDR3 is CASRTRFGVGELFF. The CDR3 nucleotides are TGTGCCAGCAGGACTAGGTTTGGGGTCGGGGAGCTGTTTTTT.

The V gene is TRBV14, the J gene TRBJ2-1; D unclear. The CDR3 length is 12 residues. The V end was cut by 5 bases, the J end by 4 bases, with 6 bases between. CDR1 SGHDN and CDR2 FVKESK come from the germline V gene. CDR3 residues: CASSALYNEQFF. The CDR3 region has the DNA TGTGCCAGCAGCGCCCTTTACAATGAGCAGTTCTTC.

V is TRBV28 and J is TRBJ1-4, with a tentative D call TRBD1 (6 bases). Germline CDR1 reads MDHEN; CDR2 reads SYDVKM. Trimming pared 7 bases from V and 6 bases from J, leaving 15 bases between. This CDR3 spans 14 amino acids. For the CDR3, the DNA is TGTGCCAGCATCCCCACGACAGGCCATGAAAAACTGTTTTTT. It yields the protein CASIPTTGHEKLFF.

The chain is built from TRBV7-3 and TRBJ2-1; 13 positions match TRBD2. The germline V gene encodes CDR1 SGHTA and CDR2 FQGTGA. CDR3 length: 15 residues. V shed 3 bases and J 6 bases; nucleotides not matched to a gene: 2. The DNA of the CDR3 is TGTGCCAGCAGCTTCGGGACTAGCGGGATCAATGAGCAGTTCTTC. Its protein product is CASSFGTSGINEQFF.

This clone was counted only a few times. This rearrangement joins TRBV21-1 to TRBJ1-2; the table names TRBD1, a call not compared with the DNA. TRBV21-1 is a pseudogene locus. The CDR3 extends over 18 amino acids. The CDR3 nucleotides are TGTGCCAGCAGCAAAGCTTTTGGACAGGGGCCCGATCGGTATGGCTACACCTTC. Its protein is CASSKAFGQGPDRYGYTF.

The rearrangement links TRBV9 to TRBJ1-2; D gene unclear. The CDR3 sequence is 13 residues long. Trimming took off 4 bases at V and 8 bases at J, with 15 bases between the two ends. Germline CDR1 reads SGDLS; CDR2 reads YYNGEE. This CDR3 is CASSSSGYEGYTF. CDR3 in DNA: TGTGCCAGCAGCTCCTCTGGGTACGAAGGCTACACCTTC. Filled out from reference TRBV9 and TRBJ1-2, the complete variable domain reads DSGVTQTPKHLITATGQRVTLRCSPRSGDLSVYWYQQSLDQGLQFLIQYYNGEERAKGNILERFSAQQFPDLHSELNLSSLELGDSALYFCASSSSGYEGYTFGSGTRLTVV.

This clone was detected a few times. V and J are TRBV27 and TRBJ1-6; possibly TRBD1 for D (5 bases). V lost 7 bases, J lost 7 bases, and 17 bases lay in between. Germline V CDR1 and CDR2: MNHEY, SMNVEV (reference sequence). The CDR3 runs to 15 residues. The CDR3 sequence: CASKGVIETNSPLHF. CDR3 DNA sequence: TGTGCCAGCAAAGGGGTGATAGAAACGAATTCACCCCTCCACTTT.

The chain links TRBV19 to TRBJ2-1; 13 bases agree with TRBD2. Per germline, CDR1 LNHDA and CDR2 SQIVND (reference sequence). The junction had 8 bases not matched to a gene; V was cut back by 5 bases and J by 7 bases. The CDR3 contains 16 residues. CDR3 sequence reads: CASSPRTSGSLNEQFF. The CDR3 DNA sequence: TGTGCCAGTAGTCCCCGGACTAGCGGGAGTCTTAATGAGCAGTTCTTC.

This clone has more than one count but fewer than ten. The V gene is TRBV11-3, the J gene TRBJ2-1; D is uncertain. This CDR3 spans 15 amino acids. Germline V CDR1 and CDR2: SGHNT, YENEEA. V lost 3 bases and J 1 base, leaving 10 bases between the germline ends. The CDR3 DNA reads TGTGCCAGCAGCTTGGGTTCGCGTTCCTACAATGAGCAGTTCTTC. Protein sequence: CASSLGSRSYNEQFF.